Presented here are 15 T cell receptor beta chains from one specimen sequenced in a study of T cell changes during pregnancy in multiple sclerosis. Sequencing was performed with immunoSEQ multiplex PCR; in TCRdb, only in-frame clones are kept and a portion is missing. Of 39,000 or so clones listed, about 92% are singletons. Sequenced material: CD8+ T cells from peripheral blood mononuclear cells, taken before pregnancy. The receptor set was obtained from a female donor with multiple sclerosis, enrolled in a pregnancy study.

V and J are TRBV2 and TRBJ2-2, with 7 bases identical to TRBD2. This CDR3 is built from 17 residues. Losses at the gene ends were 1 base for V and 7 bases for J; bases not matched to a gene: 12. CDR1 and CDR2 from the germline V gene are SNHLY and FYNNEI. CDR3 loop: CASSEVNWAGLVGELFF. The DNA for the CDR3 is TGTGCCAGCAGTGAAGTAAATTGGGCTGGACTAGTCGGGGAGCTGTTTTTT.

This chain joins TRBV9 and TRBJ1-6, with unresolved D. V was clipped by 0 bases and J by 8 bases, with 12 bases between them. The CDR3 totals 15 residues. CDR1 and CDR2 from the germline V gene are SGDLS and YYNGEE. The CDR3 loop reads CASSVGSGPDSPLHF. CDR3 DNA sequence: TGTGCCAGCAGCGTAGGGTCAGGCCCCGATTCACCCCTCCACTTT.

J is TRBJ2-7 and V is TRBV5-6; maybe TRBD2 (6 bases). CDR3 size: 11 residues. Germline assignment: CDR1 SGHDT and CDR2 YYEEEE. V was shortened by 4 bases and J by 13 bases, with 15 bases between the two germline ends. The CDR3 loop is CASSLGGETYF. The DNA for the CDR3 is TGTGCCAGCAGCCTCGGAGGGGAGACTTACTTC.

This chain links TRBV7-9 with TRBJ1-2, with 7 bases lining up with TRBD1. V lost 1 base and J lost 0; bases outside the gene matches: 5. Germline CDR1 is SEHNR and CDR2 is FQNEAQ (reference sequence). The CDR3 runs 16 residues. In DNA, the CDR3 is TGTGCCAGCAGCTTAGTGGGGACAGTCTCTAACTATGGCTACACCTTC. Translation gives CASSLVGTVSNYGYTF.

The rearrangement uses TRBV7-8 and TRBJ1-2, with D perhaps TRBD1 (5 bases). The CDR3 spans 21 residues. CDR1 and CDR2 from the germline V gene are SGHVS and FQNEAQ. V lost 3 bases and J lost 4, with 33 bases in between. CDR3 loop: CASSFSWGWGEGAKESYGYTF. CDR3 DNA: TGTGCCAGCAGCTTTAGTTGGGGTTGGGGGGAAGGGGCGAAAGAAAGCTATGGCTACACCTTC.

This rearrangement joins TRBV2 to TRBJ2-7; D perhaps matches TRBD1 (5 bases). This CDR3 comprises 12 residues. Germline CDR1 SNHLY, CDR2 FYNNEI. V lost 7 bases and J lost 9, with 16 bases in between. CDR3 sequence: CASIGRATGQYF. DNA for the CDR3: TGTGCCAGCATTGGCAGGGCTACAGGGCAGTACTTC.

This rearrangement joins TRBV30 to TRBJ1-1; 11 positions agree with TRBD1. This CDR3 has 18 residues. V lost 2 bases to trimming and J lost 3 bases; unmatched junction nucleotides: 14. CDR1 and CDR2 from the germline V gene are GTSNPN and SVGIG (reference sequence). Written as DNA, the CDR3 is TGTGCCTGGAGTACCCACAGAGGGACAGGGGGTTGGGACACTGAAGCTTTCTTT. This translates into CAWSTHRGTGGWDTEAFF.

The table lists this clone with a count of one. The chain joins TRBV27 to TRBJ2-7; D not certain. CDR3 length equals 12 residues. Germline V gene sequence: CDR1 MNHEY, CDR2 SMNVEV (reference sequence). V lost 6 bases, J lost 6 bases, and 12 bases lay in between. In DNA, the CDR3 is TGTGCCAGCAGGAGAAGCCGTGGCGAGCAGTACTTC. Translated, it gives CASRRSRGEQYF.

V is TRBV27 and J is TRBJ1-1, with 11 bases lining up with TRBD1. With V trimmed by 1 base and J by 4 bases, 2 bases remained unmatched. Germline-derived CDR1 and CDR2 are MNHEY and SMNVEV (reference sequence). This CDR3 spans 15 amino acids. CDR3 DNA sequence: TGTGCCAGCAGTTTATATGGGACAGGGGGCACTGAAGCTTTCTTT. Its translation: CASSLYGTGGTEAFF.

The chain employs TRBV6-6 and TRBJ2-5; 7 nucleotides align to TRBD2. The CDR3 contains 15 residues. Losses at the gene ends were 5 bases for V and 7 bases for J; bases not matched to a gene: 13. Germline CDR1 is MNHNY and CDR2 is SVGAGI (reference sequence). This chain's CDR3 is CASSAGSDSGGTQYF. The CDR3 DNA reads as TGTGCCAGCAGTGCCGGCAGCGACTCGGGGGGGACCCAGTACTTC.

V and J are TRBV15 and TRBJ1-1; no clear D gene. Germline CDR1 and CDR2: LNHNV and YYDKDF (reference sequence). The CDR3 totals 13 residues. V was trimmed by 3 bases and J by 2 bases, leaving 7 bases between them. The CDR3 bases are TGTGCCACCAGCAGCCGTGTCAACACTGAAGCTTTCTTT. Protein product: CATSSRVNTEAFF.

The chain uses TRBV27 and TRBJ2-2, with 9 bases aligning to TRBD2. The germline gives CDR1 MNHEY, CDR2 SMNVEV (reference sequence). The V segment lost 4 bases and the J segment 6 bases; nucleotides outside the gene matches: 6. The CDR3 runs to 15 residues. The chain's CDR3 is CASSWAGGRAGELFF. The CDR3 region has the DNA TGTGCCAGCAGTTGGGCGGGGGGGCGTGCCGGGGAGCTGTTTTTT.

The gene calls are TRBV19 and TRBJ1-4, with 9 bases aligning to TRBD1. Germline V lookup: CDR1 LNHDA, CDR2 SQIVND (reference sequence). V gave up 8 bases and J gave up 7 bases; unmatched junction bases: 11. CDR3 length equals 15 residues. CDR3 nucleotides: TGTGCCAGTGGAGTGGTGGGACAGGGTTTTGAAAAACTGTTTTTT. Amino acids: CASGVVGQGFEKLFF.

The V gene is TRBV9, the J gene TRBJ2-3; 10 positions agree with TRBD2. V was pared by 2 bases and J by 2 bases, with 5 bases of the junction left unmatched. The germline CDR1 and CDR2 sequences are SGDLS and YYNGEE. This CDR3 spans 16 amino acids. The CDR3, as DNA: TGTGCCAGCAGCGTGGCTAGCGGGGGAATCACAGATACGCAGTATTTT. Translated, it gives CASSVASGGITDTQYF.

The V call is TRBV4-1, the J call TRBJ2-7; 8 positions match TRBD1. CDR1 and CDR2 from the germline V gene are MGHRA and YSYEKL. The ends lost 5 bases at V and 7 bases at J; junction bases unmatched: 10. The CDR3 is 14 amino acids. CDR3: CASSLTQGAREQYF. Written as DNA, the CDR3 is TGCGCCAGCAGCTTGACGCAGGGGGCGCGTGAGCAGTACTTC.